The 24 T cell receptor beta chains below come from one sample, sequenced in a study of CD8 T cells in Susac syndrome. Random hexamers served to reverse transcribe roughly 0.5 to 1 ug RNA. A single record per CDR3 protein comes from TCRdb applying MiXCR to the immunoSEQ multiplex PCR reads. The sample holds approximately 120,000 distinct CDR3 sequences, about 94% seen once. The sequenced sample consisted of CD4+ T cells from PBMCs. These receptors came from a human donor in good health.

The chain recombines TRBV20-1 with TRBJ1-2; 7 nucleotides line up with TRBD1. Germline values: CDR1 DFQATT, CDR2 SNEGSKA (reference sequence). The length of the CDR3 is 15 residues. Germline trimming cut 2 bases from V and 0 bases from J; bases unmatched to any gene: 6. CDR3 in amino acids: CSARTTGASNYGYTF. CDR3 DNA sequence: TGCAGTGCTAGAACCACAGGGGCCTCTAACTATGGCTACACCTTC.

This chain uses TRBV6-5 with TRBJ2-7; D is undetermined. V lost 6 bases to trimming and J lost 6 bases, with 15 bases between them. The CDR3 consists of 13 residues. Per germline, CDR1 MNHEY and CDR2 SVGAGI. CDR3 sequence reads: CASSLPERSEQYF. The CDR3 DNA is TGTGCCAGCAGCCTCCCTGAGAGATCCGAGCAGTACTTC.

This chain links TRBV27 with TRBJ1-1; 10 bases are a match to TRBD1. Losses at the gene ends were 4 bases for V and 4 bases for J; bases not matched to a gene: 6. Germline values: CDR1 MNHEY, CDR2 SMNVEV (reference sequence). There are 15 residues in the CDR3. In nucleotides, the CDR3 is TGTGCCAGCAGTTCATCCGGGGACAGGGGCACTGAAGCTTTCTTT. Translating it yields CASSSSGDRGTEAFF.

CDR3 nucleotide sequence: TGCGCCAGCAGAAAAGAACTGGAAGCTAACTATGGCTACACCTTC. Protein sequence: CASRKELEANYGYTF. This chain links TRBV5-1 with TRBJ1-2; no firm D call. Germline CDR1 SGHRS, CDR2 YFSETQ. The CDR3 covers 15 residues. V was clipped by 5 bases and J by 0 bases, with 14 bases between them.

The V call is TRBV3-1, the J call TRBJ1-1, with TRBD1 as a possible D gene (5 bases). The CDR3 consists of 12 residues. CDR1 and CDR2 from the germline V gene are LGHDT and YNNKEL (reference sequence). The V end lost 0 bases, the J end lost 10 bases, and 9 bases lay between the germline ends. In DNA, the CDR3 is TGTGCCAGCAGCCAAGAGGGGACCATAGCTTTCTTT. This sequence encodes CASSQEGTIAFF.

The rearrangement links TRBV24-1 to TRBJ2-2; 10 bases fit TRBD2. Per the germline V gene, CDR1 is KGHDR and CDR2 is SFDVKD. This CDR3 has 14 residues. The J segment lost 7 bases and the V segment lost 7 bases, leaving 5 bases of the junction unmatched. The CDR3 protein is CATRASGSGGELFF. The CDR3 nucleotides read TGTGCCACCAGAGCTAGCGGGAGTGGCGGGGAGCTGTTTTTT.

The chain carries TRBV20-1 and TRBJ2-1, with a weak D call TRBD2 (6 bases). In germline, CDR1 is DFQATT, CDR2 SNEGSKA (reference sequence). This CDR3 has 16 amino acids. V was trimmed by 6 bases and J by 0 bases, leaving 18 bases between them. The CDR3 protein is CSAEPLASSSYNEQFF. The CDR3 DNA is TGCAGTGCCGAGCCCCTAGCGTCCAGCTCCTACAATGAGCAGTTCTTC.

This sequence joins TRBV30 and TRBJ2-5; D remains unclear. Trimming left V 0 bases short and J 2 bases short, with 7 bases between. Germline CDR1 is GTSNPN and CDR2 is SVGIG (reference sequence). The CDR3 runs 13 residues. Written as DNA, the CDR3 is TGTGCCTGGAGTGTCCAGGTACAAGAGACCCAGTACTTC. Translated: CAWSVQVQETQYF.

The chain is built from TRBV4-3 and TRBJ2-4; no clear D. This CDR3 spans 17 amino acids. Trimming removed 0 bases at V and 5 bases at J, with 17 bases between. Germline CDR1 is LGHNA and CDR2 is YSLEER. CDR3 bases: TGCGCCAGCAGCCAAGATCACTCCGGTCTCGGACAAAACATTCAGTACTTC. Its protein product is CASSQDHSGLGQNIQYF.

The J gene is TRBJ2-1, the V gene TRBV2, with D hard to call. Germline V gene data show CDR1 as SNHLY and CDR2 as FYNNEI. Trimming pared 9 bases from V and 0 bases from J, leaving 12 bases between. This CDR3 has 14 amino acids. The CDR3 region is CASSQLASYNEQFF. In nucleotides, the CDR3 is TGTGCCAGTTCCCAGCTCGCCTCCTACAATGAGCAGTTCTTC.

The genes are TRBV23-1 and TRBJ1-5; the match to TRBD1 covers 8 bases. TRBV23-1 is given ORF status, its function remaining uncertain. The CDR3 is made up of 15 amino acids. V lost 6 bases, J lost 2 bases, and 6 bases stayed unmatched. CDR3 region: CASRRQGLGNQPQHF. In nucleotides, the CDR3 is TGCGCCAGCAGACGACAGGGGCTGGGCAATCAGCCCCAGCATTTT.

V gene TRBV2 combines with J gene TRBJ2-5, with no clear D. CDR1 is SNHLY and CDR2 is FYNNEI in the germline V gene. The CDR3 runs to 14 residues. The V and J ends lost 6 bases and 0 bases respectively, with 11 bases between them. The CDR3 DNA follows: TGTGCCAGCAGAATCGACTTGTACCAAGAGACCCAGTACTTC. Protein product: CASRIDLYQETQYF.

The chain joins TRBV6-5 to TRBJ2-2; D is perhaps TRBD2 (6 bases). V was cut by 0 bases and J by 0 bases, with 11 bases left in between. Germline-derived CDR1 and CDR2 are MNHEY and SVGAGI. The CDR3 has 17 amino acids. The CDR3 DNA sequence: TGTGCCAGCAGTTACTCACGGGGAGGCCCGAACACCGGGGAGCTGTTTTTT. Translating gives CASSYSRGGPNTGELFF.

The chain is built from TRBV2 and TRBJ2-7, with D tentatively TRBD1 (5 bases). V was pared by 6 bases and J by 0 bases, with 12 bases between. This CDR3 comprises 14 residues. The germline gives CDR1 SNHLY, CDR2 FYNNEI. The CDR3, as DNA: TGTGCCAGCAGGGCCGACAGAACCTCCTACGAGCAGTACTTC. This encodes CASRADRTSYEQYF. Full variable domain (rest looked up from reference TRBV2 and TRBJ2-7): EPEVTQTPSHQVTQMGQEVILRCVPISNHLYFYWYRQILGQKVEFLVSFYNNEISEKSEIFDDQFSVERPDGSNFTLKIRSTKLEDSAMYFCASRADRTSYEQYFGPGTRLTVT.

The V call is TRBV20-1, the J call TRBJ2-7; D possibly matches TRBD1 or TRBD2 (5 bases each). Germline V CDR1 and CDR2: DFQATT, SNEGSKA (reference sequence). V lost 2 bases and J lost 3, with 20 bases in between. The CDR3 consists of 16 residues. The CDR3 DNA follows: TGCAGTGCTAGACATGCCTCCGGGACCCGGGACTACGAGCAGTACTTC. It encodes CSARHASGTRDYEQYF.

The chain uses TRBV7-2 and TRBJ2-1; no clear D gene. Germline lookup yields CDR1 SGHTA and CDR2 FQGNSA. The CDR3 is 16 amino acids. The germline V and J ends were trimmed by 5 bases and 10 bases, with 24 bases remaining between them. CDR3 in DNA: TGTGCCAGCAGCCCTGGCGCACCCACTAACTTCGGGGAGCAGTTCTTC. It codes for CASSPGAPTNFGEQFF.

The chain uses TRBV6-6 and TRBJ2-7; D possibly matches TRBD1 or TRBD2 (5 bases each). Trimming left V 6 bases short and J 4 bases short, with 10 bases between. The germline CDR1 and CDR2 sequences are MNHNY and SVGAGI (reference sequence). This CDR3 is built from 12 residues. Here the CDR3 DNA reads TGTGCCAGCAGACTCGAGGGGTACGAGCAGTACTTC. Protein product: CASRLEGYEQYF.

The genes are TRBV10-3 and TRBJ2-7, with 9 bases aligning to TRBD1. Per germline, CDR1 ENHRY and CDR2 SYGVKD. Germline trimming cut 0 bases from V and 4 bases from J; bases unmatched to any gene: 4. The CDR3 totals 15 residues. The CDR3 DNA reads TGTGCCATCAGTGAGTCTGGGACAGGGTTTTACGAGCAGTACTTC. It translates to CAISESGTGFYEQYF.

V and J are TRBV12-3 or TRBV12-4 and TRBJ2-3; TRBD2 agrees at 10 bases. The CDR3 contains 15 residues. Trimming at V came to 5 bases and at J to 5 bases, leaving 7 bases not matched to a gene. The CDR3 loop reads CASSQGLAAGDTQYF. DNA of the CDR3: TGTGCCAGCAGTCAAGGACTAGCGGCGGGAGATACGCAGTATTTT.

V and J are TRBV15 and TRBJ1-5, with 7 positions matching TRBD1. CDR1 is LNHNV and CDR2 is YYDKDF in the germline V gene (reference sequence). Trimming at V came to 3 bases and at J to 2 bases, leaving 7 bases not matched to a gene. CDR3 length equals 16 residues. Here the CDR3 DNA reads TGTGCCACCAGCAGGGATGGACAGGTTCGCAATCAGCCCCAGCATTTT. It yields the protein CATSRDGQVRNQPQHF.

V gene TRBV2 combines with J gene TRBJ2-7; D is undetermined. V gave up 6 bases and J gave up 2 bases, with 14 bases separating them. Per germline, CDR1 SNHLY and CDR2 FYNNEI. The CDR3 sequence is 14 residues long. CDR3 protein: CASSGRMIPYEQYF. The CDR3 nucleotides read TGTGCCAGCAGCGGAAGGATGATTCCCTACGAGCAGTACTTC.

The chain links TRBV2 to TRBJ1-2; D gene ambiguous. Deletions cut 2 bases from V and 2 bases from J, with 9 bases between. Germline V gene sequence: CDR1 SNHLY, CDR2 FYNNEI. There are 14 residues in the CDR3. The CDR3 loop is CASSETGGNYGYTF. CDR3 DNA sequence: TGTGCCAGCAGTGAAACGGGAGGGAACTATGGCTACACCTTC.

The chain couples TRBV18 to TRBJ1-2; tentative D call: TRBD1 (5 bases). V lost 6 bases and J lost 8, with 16 bases in between. There are 13 residues in the CDR3. The germline gives CDR1 KGHSH, CDR2 LQKENI. The CDR3 protein is CASSQEGSRGYTF. The CDR3 coding sequence is TGTGCCAGCTCCCAGGAGGGGTCACGGGGCTACACCTTC.

The CDR3 sequence is CSAPSAYSYNEQFF. CDR3 bases: TGCAGTGCCCCTAGCGCATACTCCTACAATGAGCAGTTCTTC. The chain is built from TRBV20-1 and TRBJ2-1; possible D gene TRBD2, 6 bases. Trimming removed 6 bases from V and 0 bases from J, with 12 bases in between. The CDR3 extends over 14 amino acids. CDR1 and CDR2 from the germline V gene are DFQATT and SNEGSKA (reference sequence).